The sequence of this T cell receptor beta chain was determined in a study of beta chain features in type 1 diabetes. Study-wide results and limits: Type 1 diabetes patients showed a moderate but significant shortening of TCRB CDR3s in all four CD4+ subsets. When VDJ junctions were examined, type 1 diabetes patients showed fewer insertions and more deletions.

This clone was found a few times. The antigen is unknown. Reverse transcription of all isolated RNA meant that expressed TCRB transcripts were sequenced. The data were produced by immunoSEQ multiplex PCR, yet TCRdb's version contains in-frame clones alone and is incomplete. The sample consists of some 350,000 clones, about 10% of them appearing once. There are 12 residues in the CDR3. Per the germline V gene, CDR1 is SGHRS and CDR2 is YFSETQ. Trimming left V 4 bases short and J 2 bases short, with 6 bases between. The sample taken for sequencing was central memory CD4+ T cells from blood. The sequence was obtained from a man aged 30-40 years with type 1 diabetes. V gene TRBV5-1 combines with J gene TRBJ2-5; D gene unclear. DNA of the CDR3: TGCGCCAGCAGCCCTCAACAAGAGACCCAGTACTTC. The encoded protein is CASSPQQETQYF. Based on the CDR3 plus reference TRBV5-1 and TRBJ2-5, the full variable domain is KAGVTQTPRYLIKTRGQQVTLSCSPISGHRSVSWYQQTPGQGLQFLFEYFSETQRNKGNFPGRFSGRQFSNSRSEMNVSTLELGDSALYLCASSPQQETQYFGPGTRLLVL.